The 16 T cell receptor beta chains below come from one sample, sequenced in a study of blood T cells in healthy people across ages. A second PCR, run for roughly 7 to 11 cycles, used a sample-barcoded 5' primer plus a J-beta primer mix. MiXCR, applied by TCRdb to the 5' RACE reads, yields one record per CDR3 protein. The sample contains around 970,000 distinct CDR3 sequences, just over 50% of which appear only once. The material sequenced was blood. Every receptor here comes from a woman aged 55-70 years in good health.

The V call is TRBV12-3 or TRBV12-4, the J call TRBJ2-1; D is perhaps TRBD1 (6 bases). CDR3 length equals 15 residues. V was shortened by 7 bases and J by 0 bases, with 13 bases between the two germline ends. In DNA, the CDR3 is TGTGCCAGCAATGAAGGACAGTACTCCTACAATGAGCAGTTCTTC. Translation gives CASNEGQYSYNEQFF.

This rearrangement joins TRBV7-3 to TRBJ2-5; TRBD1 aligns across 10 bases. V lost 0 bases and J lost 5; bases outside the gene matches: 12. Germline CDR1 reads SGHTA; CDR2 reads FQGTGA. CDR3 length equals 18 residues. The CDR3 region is CASSLTGDRGSPRETQYF. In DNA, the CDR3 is TGTGCCAGCAGCTTAACCGGGGACAGGGGTAGTCCCAGGGAGACCCAGTACTTC.

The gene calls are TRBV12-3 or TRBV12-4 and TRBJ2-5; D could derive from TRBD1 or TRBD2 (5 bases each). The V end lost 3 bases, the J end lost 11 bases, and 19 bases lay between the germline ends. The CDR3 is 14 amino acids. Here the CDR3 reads CASSLGTTRVEQYF. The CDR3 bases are TGTGCCAGCAGTTTGGGGACGACCAGGGTTGAGCAGTACTTC.

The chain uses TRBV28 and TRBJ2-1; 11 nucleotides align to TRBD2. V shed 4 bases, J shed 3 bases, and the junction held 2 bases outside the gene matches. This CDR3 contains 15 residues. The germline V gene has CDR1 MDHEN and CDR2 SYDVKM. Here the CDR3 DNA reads TGTGCCAGCAGTTGGGGGACTAGCGGCTACAATGAGCAGTTCTTC. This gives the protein CASSWGTSGYNEQFF.

The CDR3 is CSAGRTGQVANYGYTF. For the CDR3, the DNA is TGCAGTGCTGGGAGAACGGGACAGGTAGCTAACTATGGCTACACCTTC. This chain connects TRBV20-1 to TRBJ1-2; 8 nucleotides agree with TRBD1. Germline CDR1 is DFQATT and CDR2 is SNEGSKA (reference sequence). The J segment lost 0 bases and the V segment lost 5 bases, leaving 11 bases of the junction unmatched. This CDR3 is built from 16 residues.

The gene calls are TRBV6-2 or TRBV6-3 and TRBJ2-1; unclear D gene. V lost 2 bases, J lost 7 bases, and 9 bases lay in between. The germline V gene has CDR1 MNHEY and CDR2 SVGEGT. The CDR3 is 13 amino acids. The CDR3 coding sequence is TGTGCCAGCAGTTACAGCAGGCAGAATGAGCAGTTCTTC. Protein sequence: CASSYSRQNEQFF.

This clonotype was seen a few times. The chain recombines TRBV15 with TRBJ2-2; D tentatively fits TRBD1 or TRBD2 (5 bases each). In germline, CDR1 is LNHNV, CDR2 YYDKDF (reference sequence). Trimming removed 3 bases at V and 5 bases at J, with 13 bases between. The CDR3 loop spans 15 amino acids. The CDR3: CATSSYSEGTGELFF. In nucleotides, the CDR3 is TGTGCCACCAGCAGTTATAGCGAGGGGACCGGGGAGCTGTTTTTT.

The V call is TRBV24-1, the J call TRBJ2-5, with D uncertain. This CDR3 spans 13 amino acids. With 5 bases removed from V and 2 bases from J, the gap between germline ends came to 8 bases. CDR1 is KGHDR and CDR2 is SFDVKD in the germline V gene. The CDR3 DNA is TGTGCCACCAGTGGTGGGGTTCAAGAGACCCAGTACTTC. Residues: CATSGGVQETQYF.

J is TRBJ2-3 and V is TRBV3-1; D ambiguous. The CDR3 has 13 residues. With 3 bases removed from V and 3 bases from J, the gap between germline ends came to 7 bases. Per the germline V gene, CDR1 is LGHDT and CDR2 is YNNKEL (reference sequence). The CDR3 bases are TGTGCCAGCAGCCATGTCGGGACAGATACGCAGTATTTT. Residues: CASSHVGTDTQYF.

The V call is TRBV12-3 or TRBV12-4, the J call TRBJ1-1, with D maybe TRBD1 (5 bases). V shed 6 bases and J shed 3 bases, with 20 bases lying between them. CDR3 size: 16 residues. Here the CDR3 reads CASSRGPGRSDTEAFF. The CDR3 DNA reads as TGTGCCAGCAGCCGGGGACCGGGGAGGTCGGACACTGAAGCTTTCTTT.

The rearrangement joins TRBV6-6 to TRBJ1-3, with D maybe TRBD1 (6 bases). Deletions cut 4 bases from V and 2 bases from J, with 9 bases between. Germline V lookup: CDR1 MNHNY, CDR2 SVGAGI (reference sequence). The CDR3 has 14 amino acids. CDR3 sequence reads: CASSSGEAGNTIYF. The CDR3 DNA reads TGTGCCAGCAGTTCAGGGGAAGCTGGAAACACCATATATTTT.

CDR3 region: CSARDLRQNYEQYF. CDR3 DNA sequence: TGCAGTGCTAGAGATCTTCGGCAAAACTACGAGCAGTACTTC. The chain carries TRBV20-1 and TRBJ2-7; no definite D call. The V end lost 0 bases, the J end lost 3 bases, and 12 bases lay between the germline ends. The CDR3 is made up of 14 amino acids. Per germline, CDR1 DFQATT and CDR2 SNEGSKA (reference sequence).

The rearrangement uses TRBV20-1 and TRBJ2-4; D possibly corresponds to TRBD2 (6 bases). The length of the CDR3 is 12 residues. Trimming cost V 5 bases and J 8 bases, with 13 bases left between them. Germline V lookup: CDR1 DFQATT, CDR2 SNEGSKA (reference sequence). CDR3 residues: CSAAAEGDIQYF. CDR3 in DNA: TGCAGTGCTGCAGCGGAGGGAGACATTCAGTACTTC.

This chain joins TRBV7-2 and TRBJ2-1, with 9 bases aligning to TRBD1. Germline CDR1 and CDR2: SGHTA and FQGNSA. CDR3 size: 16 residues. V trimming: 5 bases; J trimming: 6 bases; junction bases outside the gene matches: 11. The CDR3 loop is CASSQNTGGLINEQFF. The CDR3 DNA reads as TGTGCCAGCAGCCAAAACACAGGGGGCCTGATCAATGAGCAGTTCTTC.

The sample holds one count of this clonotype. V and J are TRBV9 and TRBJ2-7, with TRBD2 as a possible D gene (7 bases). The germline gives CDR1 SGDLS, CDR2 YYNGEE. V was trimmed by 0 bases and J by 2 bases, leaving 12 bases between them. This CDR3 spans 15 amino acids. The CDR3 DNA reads TGTGCCAGCAGCGTAGAGGGGGGGCAGCCCTACGAGCAGTACTTC. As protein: CASSVEGGQPYEQYF.

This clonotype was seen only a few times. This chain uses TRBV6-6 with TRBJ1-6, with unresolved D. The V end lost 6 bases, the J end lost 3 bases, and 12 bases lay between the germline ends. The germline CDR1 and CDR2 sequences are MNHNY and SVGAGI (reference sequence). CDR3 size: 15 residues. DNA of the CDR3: TGTGCCAGCAGCCGAGGACGGAACTATAATTCACCCCTCCACTTT. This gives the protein CASSRGRNYNSPLHF.